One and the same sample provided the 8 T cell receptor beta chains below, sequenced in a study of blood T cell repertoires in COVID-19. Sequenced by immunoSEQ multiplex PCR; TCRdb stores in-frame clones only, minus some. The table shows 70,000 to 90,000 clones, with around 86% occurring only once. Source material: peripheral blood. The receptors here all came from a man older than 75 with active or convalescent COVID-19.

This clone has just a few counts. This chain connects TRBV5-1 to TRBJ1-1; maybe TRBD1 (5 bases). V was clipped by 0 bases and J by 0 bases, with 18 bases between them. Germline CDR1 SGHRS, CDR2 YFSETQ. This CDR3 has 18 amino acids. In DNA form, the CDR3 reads TGCGCCAGCAGCTTGGCCGGTTCGGGGACTGGGATGAACACTGAAGCTTTCTTT. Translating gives CASSLAGSGTGMNTEAFF.

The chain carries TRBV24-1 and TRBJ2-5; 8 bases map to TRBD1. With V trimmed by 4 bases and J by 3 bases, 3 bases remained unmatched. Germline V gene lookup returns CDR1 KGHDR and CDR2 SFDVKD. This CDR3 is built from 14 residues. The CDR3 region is CATSEPTGEETQYF. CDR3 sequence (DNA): TGTGCCACCAGTGAACCGACAGGGGAAGAGACCCAGTACTTC.

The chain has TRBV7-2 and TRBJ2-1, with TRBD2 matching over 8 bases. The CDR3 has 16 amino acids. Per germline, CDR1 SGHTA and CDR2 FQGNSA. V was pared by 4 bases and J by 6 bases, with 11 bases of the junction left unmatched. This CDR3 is CASSWVRGLAGNEQFF. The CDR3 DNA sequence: TGTGCCAGCAGCTGGGTGCGCGGGCTAGCGGGCAATGAGCAGTTCTTC. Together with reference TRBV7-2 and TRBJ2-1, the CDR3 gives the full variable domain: GAGVSQSPSNKVTEKGKDVELRCDPISGHTALYWYRQSLGQGLEFLIYFQGNSAPDKSGLPSDRFSAERTGGSVSTLTIQRTQQEDSAVYLCASSWVRGLAGNEQFFGPGTRLTVL.

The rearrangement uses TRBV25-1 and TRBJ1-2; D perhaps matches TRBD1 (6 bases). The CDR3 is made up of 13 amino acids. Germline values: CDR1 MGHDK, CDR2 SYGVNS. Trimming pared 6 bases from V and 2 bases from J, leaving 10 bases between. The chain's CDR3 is CASREDSNYGYTF. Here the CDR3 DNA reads TGTGCCAGCAGAGAGGACAGCAACTATGGCTACACCTTC.

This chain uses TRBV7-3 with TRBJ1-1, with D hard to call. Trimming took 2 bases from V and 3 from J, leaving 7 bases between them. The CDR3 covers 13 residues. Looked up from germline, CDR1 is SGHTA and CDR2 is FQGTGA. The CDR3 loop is CASSLLRYTEAFF. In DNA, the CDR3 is TGTGCCAGCAGCTTACTCCGGTACACTGAAGCTTTCTTT.

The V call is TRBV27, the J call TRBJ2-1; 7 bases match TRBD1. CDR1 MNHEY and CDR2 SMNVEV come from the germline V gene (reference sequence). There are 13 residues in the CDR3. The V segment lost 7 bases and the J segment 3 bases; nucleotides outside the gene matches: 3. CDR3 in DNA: TGTGCCAGCAAGGGACAGAACTACAATGAGCAGTTCTTC. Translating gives CASKGQNYNEQFF.

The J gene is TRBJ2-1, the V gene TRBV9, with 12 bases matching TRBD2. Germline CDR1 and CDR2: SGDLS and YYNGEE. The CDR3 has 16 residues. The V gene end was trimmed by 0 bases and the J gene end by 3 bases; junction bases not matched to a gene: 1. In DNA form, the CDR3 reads TGTGCCAGCAGCGTAGGGACTAGCGGGAACTACAATGAGCAGTTCTTC. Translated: CASSVGTSGNYNEQFF.

CDR3: CSASQGYEQYV. In DNA, the CDR3 is TGCAGTGCTTCACAGGGTTACGAGCAGTACGTC. The chain joins TRBV20-1 to TRBJ2-7; the D gene is possibly TRBD1 (6 bases). Trimming cost V 5 bases and J 4 bases, with 9 bases left between them. CDR3 length: 11 amino acids. Germline CDR1 DFQATT, CDR2 SNEGSKA (reference sequence).